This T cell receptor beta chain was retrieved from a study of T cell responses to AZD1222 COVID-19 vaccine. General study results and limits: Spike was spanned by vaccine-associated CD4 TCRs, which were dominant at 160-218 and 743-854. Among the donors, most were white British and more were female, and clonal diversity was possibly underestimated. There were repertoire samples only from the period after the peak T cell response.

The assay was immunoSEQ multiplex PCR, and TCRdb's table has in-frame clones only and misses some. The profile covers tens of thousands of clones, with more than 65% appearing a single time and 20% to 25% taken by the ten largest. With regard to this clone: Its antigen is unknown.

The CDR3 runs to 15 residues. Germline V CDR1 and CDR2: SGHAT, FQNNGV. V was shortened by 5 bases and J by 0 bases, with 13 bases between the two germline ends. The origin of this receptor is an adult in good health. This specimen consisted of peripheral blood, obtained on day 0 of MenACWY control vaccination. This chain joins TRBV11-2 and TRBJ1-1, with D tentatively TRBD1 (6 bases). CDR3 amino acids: CASSVYREMNTEAFF. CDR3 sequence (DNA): TGTGCCAGCAGCGTTTACAGGGAAATGAACACTGAAGCTTTCTTT.